This T cell receptor beta chain was identified during a study of shared clonotypes between healthy human individuals (dated by TCRdb to about 2020). Study-wide context: The cohort comprised two women and a few men aged 18 to 49 years. The study deeply sequenced blood TCR repertoires of 5 or 6 healthy adults to estimate repertoire size and the extent of clonotype sharing between individuals. To increase sequencing depth and limit assay-specific biases, TCR repertoire library preparation and sequencing were carried out by different laboratories using diverse techniques. Each donor's leukapheresis produced roughly between roughly 0.85 and 9.5 billion PBMCs.

Using the deep immunoSEQ assay, TCR CDR3 regions were amplified from genomic DNA by multiplex PCR. For each cell subset, the extracted genomic DNA was distributed evenly across all wells of several immunoSEQ 96-well plates, and each plate served as one replicate. For unsorted PBMC, roughly 0.3 ug of genomic DNA, equivalent to around 30,000 T cell genomes, went into each replicate PCR. Genomic DNA from unsorted PBMC was sequenced over ten immunoSEQ deep assay plates. Purified libraries were measured with a Qubit 3.0 fluorometer, size-checked on a Bioanalyzer 2100, and measured again with the KAPA Library Quantification kit. A separate single-read 150-cycle Illumina NextSeq 550 flow cell was used to sequence each immunoSEQ 96-well plate. The paper's processing steps were these. Because the immunoSEQ output included only junctional sequences and no quality scores, the filtering could not be the same as the filtering used for full-length reads. Sequences were annotated with PyIR, a Python wrapper for IgBLAST v1.9, using IMGT germline references to assign V/J genes and CDR3. Reads were filtered out if the reads had weak V/J assignments (E-value above 1e-6), no CDR3, stop codons, out-of-frame junctions, or ambiguous translated residues. V3J clonotypes were defined by identical inferred V gene, J gene, and CDR3 amino acid sequence. To compute the percentage overlap between repertoires, the number of shared unique clonotypes was divided by the size of the smaller repertoire. Three approaches were used to assess repertoire richness: RTK rarefaction, the Chao1 estimator, and Recon v2.1 estimates of unobserved clonotypes. TCRdb stores this immuneACCESS table with in-frame sequences only. Part of the clones is absent; in the studies checked, under half of the shortfall reflects unresolved V genes, and no reason is known for the rest. V and J calls and clone size come straight from that table; D and trimming were deduced from the DNA. The sample table records 520,000 or so clones; about four fifths of these occur just once. The leading ten clones occupy approximately 13% of the sample.

For CDR1 and CDR2, the germline V gene lists MNHEY and SVGAGI. The CDR3 runs 12 residues from the cysteine to the phenylalanine. The entry retains the CDR3 DNA only, 36 bases that are in frame from base 1. Cut back by 9 bases and 6 bases, the V and J ends lie 14 bases apart. Donors were healthy HIV-negative adults with no recently reported acute infections or vaccinations. All donors were Caucasian adults living in Nashville, Tennessee, USA. In the unsorted samples, some 94 million PBMCs were counted, and genomic DNA was extracted using the QIAamp DNA Blood Mini kit. After blood collection by leukapheresis, PBMCs were isolated using Ficoll-Histopaque density gradient centrifugation and then cryopreserved in the vapor phase of liquid nitrogen. What the work shows at the level of the full study, not this receptor alone: Because the study included only a small number of donors, the genetic and exposure-history diversity represented was limited. Pairwise subsampling led to the expectation that sequencing depth would affect the degree of clonotype sharing among donors. Only blood was sampled, and tissue TCR repertoires likely differ from those in blood.

Of note for this clone: Its target antigen remains unknown. The input lacks base qualities; no much larger clone sits a single base away.

The specimen sequenced was PBMCs. This chain joins TRBV6-5 to TRBJ1-1, with a tentative D gene TRBD1 over 6 matching bases. This sequence originates from a woman in her 40s in good health. Some clones in this sample may be carry-over from other donors' samples. In nucleotide form, the sequence is TGTGCCAGTAGGGGGGCGTTGGCTGAAGCTTTCTTT. This encodes CASRGALAEAFF.